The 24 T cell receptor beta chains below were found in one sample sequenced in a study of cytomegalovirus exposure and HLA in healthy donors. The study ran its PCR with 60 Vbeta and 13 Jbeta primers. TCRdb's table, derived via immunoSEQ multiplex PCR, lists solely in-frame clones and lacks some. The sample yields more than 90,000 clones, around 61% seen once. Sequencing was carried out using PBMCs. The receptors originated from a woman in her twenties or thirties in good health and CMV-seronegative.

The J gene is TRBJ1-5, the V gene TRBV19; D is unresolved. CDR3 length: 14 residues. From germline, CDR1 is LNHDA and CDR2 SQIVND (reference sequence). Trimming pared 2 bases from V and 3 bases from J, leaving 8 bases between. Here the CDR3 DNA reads TGTGCCAGTAGTATAAAGCACTCCAATCAGCCCCAGCATTTT. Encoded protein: CASSIKHSNQPQHF.

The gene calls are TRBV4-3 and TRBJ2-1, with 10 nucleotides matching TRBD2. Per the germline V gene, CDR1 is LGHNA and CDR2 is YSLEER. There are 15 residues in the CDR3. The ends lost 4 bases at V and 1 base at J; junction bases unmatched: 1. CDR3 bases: TGCGCCAGCAGCCGACTAGCGGGTTCCTACAATGAGCAGTTCTTC. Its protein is CASSRLAGSYNEQFF.

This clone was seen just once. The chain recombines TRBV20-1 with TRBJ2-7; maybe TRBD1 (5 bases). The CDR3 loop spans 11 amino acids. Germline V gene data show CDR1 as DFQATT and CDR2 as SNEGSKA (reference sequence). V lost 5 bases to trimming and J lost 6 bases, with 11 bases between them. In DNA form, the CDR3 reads TGCAGTGCTGAGGAAAGGGGCGAGCAGTACTTC. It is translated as CSAEERGEQYF.

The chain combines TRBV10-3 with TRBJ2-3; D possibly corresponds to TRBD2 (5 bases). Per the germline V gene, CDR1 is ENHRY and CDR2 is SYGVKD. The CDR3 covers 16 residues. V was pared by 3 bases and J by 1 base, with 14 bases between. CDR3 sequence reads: CAISDFQDFGTDTQYF. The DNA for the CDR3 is TGTGCCATCAGTGATTTCCAGGACTTCGGCACAGATACGCAGTATTTT.

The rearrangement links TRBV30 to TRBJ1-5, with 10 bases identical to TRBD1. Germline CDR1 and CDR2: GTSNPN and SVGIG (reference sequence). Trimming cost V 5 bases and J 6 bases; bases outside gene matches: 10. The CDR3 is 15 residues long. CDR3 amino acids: CAWSPGQGIGQPQHF. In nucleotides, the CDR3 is TGTGCCTGGTCTCCGGGACAGGGGATAGGTCAGCCCCAGCATTTT.

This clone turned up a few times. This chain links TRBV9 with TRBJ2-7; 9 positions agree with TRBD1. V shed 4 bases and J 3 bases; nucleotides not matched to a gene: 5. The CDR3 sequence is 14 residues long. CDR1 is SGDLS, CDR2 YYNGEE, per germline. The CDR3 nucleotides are TGTGCCAGCAGCCCTGGACAGGGGCTCTACGAGCAGTACTTC. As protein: CASSPGQGLYEQYF.

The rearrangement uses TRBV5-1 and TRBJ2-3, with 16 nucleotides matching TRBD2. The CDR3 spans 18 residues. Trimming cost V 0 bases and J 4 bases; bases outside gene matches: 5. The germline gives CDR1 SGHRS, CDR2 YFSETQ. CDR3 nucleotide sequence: TGCGCCAGCAGCTTGGCGGGACTAGCGGGAGGGTCTTCAGATACGCAGTATTTT. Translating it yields CASSLAGLAGGSSDTQYF.

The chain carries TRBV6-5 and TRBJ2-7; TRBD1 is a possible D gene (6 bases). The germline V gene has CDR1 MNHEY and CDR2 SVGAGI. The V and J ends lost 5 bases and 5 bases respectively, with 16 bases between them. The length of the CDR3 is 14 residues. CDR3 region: CASSPIQGTHEQYF. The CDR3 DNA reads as TGTGCCAGCAGTCCCATACAGGGTACGCACGAGCAGTACTTC.

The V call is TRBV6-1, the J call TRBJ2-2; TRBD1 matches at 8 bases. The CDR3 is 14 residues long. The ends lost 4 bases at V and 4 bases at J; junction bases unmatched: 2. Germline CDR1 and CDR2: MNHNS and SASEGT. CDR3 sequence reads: CASSVDRATGELFF. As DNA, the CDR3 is TGTGCCAGCAGTGTGGACAGGGCCACCGGGGAGCTGTTTTTT.

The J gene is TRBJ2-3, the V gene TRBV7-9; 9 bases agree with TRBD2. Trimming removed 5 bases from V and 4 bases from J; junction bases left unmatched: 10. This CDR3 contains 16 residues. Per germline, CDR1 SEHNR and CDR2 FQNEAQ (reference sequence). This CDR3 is CASSLGLAQAADTQYF. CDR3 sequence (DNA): TGTGCCAGCAGCCTAGGACTAGCGCAAGCCGCAGATACGCAGTATTTT.

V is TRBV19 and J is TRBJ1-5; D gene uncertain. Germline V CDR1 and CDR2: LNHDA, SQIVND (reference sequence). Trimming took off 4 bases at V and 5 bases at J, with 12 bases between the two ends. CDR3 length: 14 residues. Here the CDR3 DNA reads TGTGCCAGTAGTAGCCTCGACAAGGATCAGCCCCAGCATTTT. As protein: CASSSLDKDQPQHF. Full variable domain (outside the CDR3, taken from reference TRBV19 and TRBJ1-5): DGGITQSPKYLFRKEGQNVTLSCEQNLNHDAMYWYRQDPGQGLRLIYYSQIVNDFQKGDIAEGYSVSREKKESFPLTVTSAQKNPTAFYLCASSSLDKDQPQHFGDGTRLSIL.

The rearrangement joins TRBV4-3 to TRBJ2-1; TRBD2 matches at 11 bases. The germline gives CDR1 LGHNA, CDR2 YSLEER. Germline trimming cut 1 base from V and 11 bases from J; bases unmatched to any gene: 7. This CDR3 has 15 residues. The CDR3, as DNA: TGCGCCAGCAGCCAAGGACTGACTAGCGGGAAACAGCAGTTCTTC. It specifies CASSQGLTSGKQQFF.

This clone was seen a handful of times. CDR3 DNA sequence: TGTGCCAGCAGTCAACCACAGGCTACGGGCGGGAAAAAACTGTTTTTT. Its translation is CASSQPQATGGKKLFF. The chain has TRBV28 and TRBJ1-4; D perhaps matches TRBD1 (5 bases). The germline V gene encodes CDR1 MDHEN and CDR2 SYDVKM. Trimming stripped 5 bases from V and 9 bases from J, with 22 bases between. The CDR3 totals 16 residues.

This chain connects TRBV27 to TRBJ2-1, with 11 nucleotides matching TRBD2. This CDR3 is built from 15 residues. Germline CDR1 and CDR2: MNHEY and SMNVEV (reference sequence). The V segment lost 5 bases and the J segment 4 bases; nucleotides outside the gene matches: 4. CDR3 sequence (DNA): TGTGCCAGCAGTCCCGGGACTAGCGGTTACAATGAGCAGTTCTTC. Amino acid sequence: CASSPGTSGYNEQFF.

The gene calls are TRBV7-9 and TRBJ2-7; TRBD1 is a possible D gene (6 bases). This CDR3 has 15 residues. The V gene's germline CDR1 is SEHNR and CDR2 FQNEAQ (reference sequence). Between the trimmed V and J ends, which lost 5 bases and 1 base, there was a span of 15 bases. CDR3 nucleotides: TGTGCCAGCAGCCGCGTCGGGACACTTTCCTACGAGCAGTACTTC. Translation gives CASSRVGTLSYEQYF.

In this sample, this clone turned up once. In DNA form, the CDR3 reads TGTGCCTGGACCCTCGGGGGGGTATCAGAAGCTTTCTTT. The encoded protein is CAWTLGGVSEAFF. The rearrangement links TRBV30 to TRBJ1-1; D perhaps matches TRBD1 (5 bases). V was clipped by 4 bases and J by 8 bases, with 17 bases between them. The CDR3 extends over 13 amino acids. Germline lookup yields CDR1 GTSNPN and CDR2 SVGIG (reference sequence).

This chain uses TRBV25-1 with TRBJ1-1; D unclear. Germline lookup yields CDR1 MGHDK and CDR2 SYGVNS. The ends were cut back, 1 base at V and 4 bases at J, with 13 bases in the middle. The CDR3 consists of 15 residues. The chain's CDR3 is CASSESPRGGTEAFF. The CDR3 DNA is TGTGCCAGCAGTGAATCCCCCCGGGGAGGCACTGAAGCTTTCTTT.

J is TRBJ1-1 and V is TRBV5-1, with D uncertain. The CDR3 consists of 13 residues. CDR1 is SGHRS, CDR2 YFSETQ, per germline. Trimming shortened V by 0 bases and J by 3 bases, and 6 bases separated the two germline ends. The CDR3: CASSLVVDTEAFF. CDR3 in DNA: TGCGCCAGCAGCTTGGTTGTAGACACTGAAGCTTTCTTT. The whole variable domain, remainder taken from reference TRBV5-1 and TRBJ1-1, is KAGVTQTPRYLIKTRGQQVTLSCSPISGHRSVSWYQQTPGQGLQFLFEYFSETQRNKGNFPGRFSGRQFSNSRSEMNVSTLELGDSALYLCASSLVVDTEAFFGQGTRLTVV.

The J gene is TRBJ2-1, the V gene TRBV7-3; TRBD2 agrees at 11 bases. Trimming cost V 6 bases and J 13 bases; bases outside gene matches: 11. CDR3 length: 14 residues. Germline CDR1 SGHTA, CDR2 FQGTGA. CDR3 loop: CASSPTSGGNSQFF. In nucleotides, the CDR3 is TGTGCCAGCAGTCCTACTAGCGGGGGAAACAGCCAGTTCTTC.

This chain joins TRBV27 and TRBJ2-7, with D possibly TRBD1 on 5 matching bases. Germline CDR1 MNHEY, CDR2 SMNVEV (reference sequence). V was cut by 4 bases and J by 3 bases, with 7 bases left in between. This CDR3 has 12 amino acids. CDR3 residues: CASSSDSYEQYF. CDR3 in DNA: TGTGCCAGCAGTTCAGACAGCTACGAGCAGTACTTC.

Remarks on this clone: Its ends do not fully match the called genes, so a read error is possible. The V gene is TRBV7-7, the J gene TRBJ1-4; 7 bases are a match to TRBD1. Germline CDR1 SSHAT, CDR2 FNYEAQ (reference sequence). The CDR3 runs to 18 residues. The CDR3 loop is CASSLRYTGDTTNEKLFF. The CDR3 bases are TGTGCTAGCAGCCTACGCTACACAGGGGATACAACTAATGAAAAACTGTTTTTT.

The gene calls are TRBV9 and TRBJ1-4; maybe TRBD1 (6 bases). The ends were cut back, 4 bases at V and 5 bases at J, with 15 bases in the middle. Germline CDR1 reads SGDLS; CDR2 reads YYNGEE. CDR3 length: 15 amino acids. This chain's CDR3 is CASSLQGKRNEKLFF. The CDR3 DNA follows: TGTGCCAGCAGCCTACAGGGAAAACGGAATGAAAAACTGTTTTTT.

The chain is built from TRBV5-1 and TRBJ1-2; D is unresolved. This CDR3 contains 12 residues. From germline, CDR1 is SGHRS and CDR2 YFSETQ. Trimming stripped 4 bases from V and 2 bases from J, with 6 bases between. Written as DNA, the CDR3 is TGCGCCAGCAGCACAGTGAACTATGGCTACACCTTC. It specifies CASSTVNYGYTF. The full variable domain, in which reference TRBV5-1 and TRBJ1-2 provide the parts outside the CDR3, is KAGVTQTPRYLIKTRGQQVTLSCSPISGHRSVSWYQQTPGQGLQFLFEYFSETQRNKGNFPGRFSGRQFSNSRSEMNVSTLELGDSALYLCASSTVNYGYTFGSGTRLTVV.

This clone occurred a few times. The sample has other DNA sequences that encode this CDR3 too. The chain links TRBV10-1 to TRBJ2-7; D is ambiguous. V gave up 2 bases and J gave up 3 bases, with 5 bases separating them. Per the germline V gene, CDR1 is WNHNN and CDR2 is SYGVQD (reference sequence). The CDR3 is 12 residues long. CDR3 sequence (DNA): TGCGCCAGCAGTGAGGCCGGCTACGAGCAGTACTTC. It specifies CASSEAGYEQYF.